This T cell receptor (beta chain) was identified during a study of regulatory T cells in long-lasting Graves disease. Across the whole study: Disease was considered persistent Graves' disease after over 5 years of antithyroid drugs (with positive TSH receptor antibodies).

With iRepertoire HTBI primers and Arm-PCR of CDR3 regions, TCR beta libraries were built. TCRdb re-analysed the multiplex PCR reads in MiXCR, keeping a single row per CDR3 protein. This table holds under 500,000 distinct CDR3 sequences, less than 25% found once. Time point noted: persistent/refractory GD, antithyroid drugs over 5 years with positive TRAb. There was RNA extracted from PBMCs, and the TCR library was made from it. Graves' disease diagnoses followed American Thyroid Association guidelines. EDTA tubes received around 9 milliliters of drawn peripheral blood. This clonotype was seen only a few times. Its antigen is unidentified. Study results and caveats: Those with persistent Graves' had less TCR diversity than newly diagnosed patients.

Between the trimmed V and J ends, which lost 0 bases and 6 bases, there was a span of 14 bases. CDR3 length equals 16 residues. From germline, CDR1 is LGHNA and CDR2 YNFKEQ. The starting material was peripheral blood mononuclear cells (PBMCs), obtained when the disease was refractory, from a patient treated with antithyroid drugs. The receptor's source is a female donor with Graves disease. The chain links TRBV4-2 to TRBJ2-2; D not resolved. CDR3: CASSQEVAIRAGELFF. As DNA, the CDR3 is TGTGCCAGCAGCCAAGAGGTCGCTATCCGCGCCGGGGAGCTGTTTTTT.